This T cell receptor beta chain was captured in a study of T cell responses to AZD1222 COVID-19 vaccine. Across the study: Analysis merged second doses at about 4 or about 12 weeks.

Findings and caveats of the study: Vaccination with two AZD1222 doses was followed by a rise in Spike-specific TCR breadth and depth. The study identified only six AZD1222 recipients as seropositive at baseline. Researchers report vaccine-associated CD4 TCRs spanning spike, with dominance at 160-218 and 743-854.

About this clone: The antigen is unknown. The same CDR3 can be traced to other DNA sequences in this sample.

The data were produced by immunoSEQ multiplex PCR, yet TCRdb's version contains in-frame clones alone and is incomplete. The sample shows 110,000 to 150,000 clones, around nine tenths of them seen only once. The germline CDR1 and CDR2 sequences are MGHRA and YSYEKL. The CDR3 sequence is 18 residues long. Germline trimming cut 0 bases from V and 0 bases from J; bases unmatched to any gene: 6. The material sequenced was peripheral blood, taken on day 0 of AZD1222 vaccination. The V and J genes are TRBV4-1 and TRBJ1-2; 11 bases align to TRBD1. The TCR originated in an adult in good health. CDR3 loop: CASSQDRTGGASNYGYTF. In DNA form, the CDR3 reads TGCGCCAGCAGCCAAGATAGGACAGGGGGCGCGTCTAACTATGGCTACACCTTC.